The 2 T cell receptor beta chains in this list originate from one sample, sequenced in a study of cytomegalovirus exposure and HLA in healthy donors (dated by TCRdb to about 2017). The library was generated by the immunoSEQ multiplex PCR assay. This is the immuneACCESS table as TCRdb keeps it, with only in-frame sequences that have V and J called. A part of the clones is gone; compared with another copy, unresolved V genes explain less than half, and the rest is unexplained. The sample table contains 110,000 or so clones; only one count was recorded for approximately 90% of them. The biggest ten clones account for 1.5% to 2% of the sample. The sequencing sample was made of PBMCs. The receptors here all came from a man aged 18 to 35 in good health and CMV-seronegative.

The rearrangement uses TRBV25-1 and TRBJ1-1; 7 nucleotides align to TRBD1. This CDR3 comprises 15 residues. The trim removed 4 bases at V and 3 bases at J, leaving 8 bases unmatched. Germline V gene sequence: CDR1 MGHDK, CDR2 SYGVNS. The chain's CDR3 is CASSARDREYTEAFF. CDR3 nucleotide sequence: TGTGCCAGCAGTGCCAGGGACAGAGAATACACTGAAGCTTTCTTT.

J is TRBJ2-3 and V is TRBV27, with D unclear. Germline loops: CDR1 MNHEY, CDR2 SMNVEV (reference sequence). The CDR3 is 15 residues long. The germline V and J ends were trimmed by 8 bases and 4 bases, with 19 bases remaining between them. This chain's CDR3 is CASFDLEVGADTQYF. CDR3 in DNA: TGTGCCAGCTTTGACTTAGAGGTTGGCGCAGATACGCAGTATTTT.